This TCR beta chain was observed in a study of cytomegalovirus exposure and HLA in healthy donors. PCR primers comprised 60 Vbeta and 13 Jbeta primers. Assay: immunoSEQ multiplex PCR; the TCRdb copy retains only in-frame clones and omits some. The sample shows some 180,000 clones, about four fifths of them seen only once. This sequence was found in a man between 35 and 55 years old in good health and CMV-seronegative. Sequencing was performed on PBMCs.

CDR3 sequence: CASSLRSFYNEQFF. The CDR3 DNA sequence: TGTGCCAGCAGTTTGAGGAGTTTCTACAATGAGCAGTTCTTC. The chain joins TRBV27 to TRBJ2-1; the D is unclear. V gave up 3 bases and J gave up 3 bases, with 9 bases separating them. The length of the CDR3 is 14 residues. Germline CDR1 reads MNHEY; CDR2 reads SMNVEV (reference sequence).